The 6 T cell receptor beta chains presented below share a single source sample, sequenced in a study of T-cell memory formation after mild COVID-19. TCRdb re-called the 5' RACE reads with MiXCR, one entry per CDR3 protein. The table lists about 350,000 distinct CDR3 sequences, roughly 15% of them singletons, with about a fifth in the top ten. Sequenced input: PBMCs or a T cell subset sorted from them (not recorded which). Receptors originate from a man aged 18 to 35 who had mild COVID-19 (a few samples of this study predate the infection). Cell type and time point are not known.

The genes are TRBV9 and TRBJ2-3; TRBD1 might be the D (6 bases). V lost 4 bases and J lost 1, with 13 bases in between. There are 15 residues in the CDR3. Germline CDR1 is SGDLS and CDR2 is YYNGEE. CDR3 sequence reads: CASSSGAGGTDTQYF. The CDR3 DNA reads TGTGCCAGCAGCTCAGGGGCCGGGGGCACAGATACGCAGTATTTT.

The genes are TRBV4-3 and TRBJ1-2; possible D gene TRBD1, 6 bases. Trimming removed 11 bases from V and 4 bases from J, with 17 bases in between. Germline V gene lookup returns CDR1 LGHNA and CDR2 YSLEER. This CDR3 is 13 amino acids long. The CDR3 DNA follows: TGCGCCCCCTCTCCAGGGGAGGCCTATGGCTACACCTTC. It codes for CAPSPGEAYGYTF.

This rearrangement joins TRBV12-3 or TRBV12-4 to TRBJ1-1; 8 nucleotides match TRBD1. The CDR3 totals 14 residues. With 3 bases clipped from V and 7 bases from J, the junction kept 7 bases outside the gene matches. DNA of the CDR3: TGTGCCAGCAGTTTGGGACAGGAACCAGGTGAAGCTTTCTTT. Its protein is CASSLGQEPGEAFF.

This clonotype was picked up a small number of times. The chain recombines TRBV5-4 with TRBJ2-7; the D is unclear. CDR1 and CDR2 (germline): SGHNT, YYREEE (reference sequence). The ends were cut back, 2 bases at V and 7 bases at J, with 13 bases in the middle. This CDR3 contains 13 residues. The CDR3 coding sequence is TGTGCCAGCAGCTTATGGGGATTGGAAGAGCAGTACGTC. It translates to CASSLWGLEEQYV.

This clonotype was observed many times. The chain links TRBV7-2 to TRBJ2-3, with 8 bases lining up with TRBD2. CDR3 length equals 15 residues. V lost 5 bases, J lost 4 bases, and 8 bases stayed unmatched. Germline V CDR1 and CDR2: SGHTA, FQGNSA. The CDR3 sequence is CASSHSGGRADTQYF. For the CDR3, the DNA is TGTGCCAGCAGCCACAGCGGGGGCCGGGCAGATACGCAGTATTTT.

The V and J genes are TRBV29-1 and TRBJ2-3; 7 positions match TRBD1. In germline, CDR1 is SQVTM, CDR2 ANQGSEA. The junction had 5 bases not matched to a gene; V was cut back by 3 bases and J by 2 bases. This CDR3 is built from 14 residues. The CDR3 DNA reads TGCAGCGTTGAGGTGGGGACAGTCACAGATACGCAGTATTTT. It specifies CSVEVGTVTDTQYF.